The table lists the clone carrying this TCR beta chain with a few counts. The antigen remains unidentified. This specimen belongs to a study of T cell repertoires in cytomegalovirus infection. Study at large: The study used recently identified HLA-C-restricted and well-studied HLA-B-restricted CMV epitopes. Through public TCR beta signatures, both CMV infection and matching HLA type were indicated.

TCRdb re-derived calls from the reads in MiXCR, one entry per CDR3 protein. The sample has hundreds of thousands of distinct CDR3 sequences; approximately 42% are singletons. There are 14 residues in the CDR3. Losses at the gene ends were 0 bases for V and 9 bases for J; bases not matched to a gene: 4. Per the germline V gene, CDR1 is MNHEY and CDR2 is SVGAGI. Study conclusions and caveats: The study found HLA-C-restricted CMV-specific TCR beta clonotypes dominating the ex vivo response. The cumulative frequency of public TCR beta families identified carriers of CMV plus the relevant HLA.

Sequencing used cultured PBMCs, obtained from culture after CMV antigen stimulation. The TCR was taken from a human donor in good health (CMV status not recorded). Some clones in this sample may be carry-over from other donors' samples. The V call is TRBV6-5, the J call TRBJ2-1, with 8 bases identical to TRBD1. CDR3 sequence (DNA): TGTGCCAGCAGTTACTCTCAGGGGGCAGGTGAGCAGTTCTTC. As protein: CASSYSQGAGEQFF.